The 7 T cell receptor beta chains in this list originate from one sample, sequenced in a study of beta chain features in type 1 diabetes. For these TCRs, the target antigens are not known. Findings of the study overall: The study found moderately but significantly shorter TCRB CDR3s in all four CD4+ subsets of Type 1 diabetes patients.

Since all of the isolated RNA was reverse transcribed, expressed TCRB transcripts were what got sequenced. Sequencing used immunoSEQ multiplex PCR; TCRdb keeps in-frame clones, though not all of them. Seen here are fewer than 200,000 clones, about a tenth observed once, and the top ten hold more than 0.4%. The material sequenced was central memory CD4+ T cells from blood. Receptor source: a young man with type 1 diabetes.

The chain combines TRBV19 with TRBJ1-5; TRBD1 matches 8 bases. The V segment lost 10 bases and the J segment 4 bases; nucleotides outside the gene matches: 12. Germline-derived CDR1 and CDR2 are LNHDA and SQIVND (reference sequence). The CDR3 is made up of 15 amino acids. CDR3 in amino acids: CATKGRGLRNQPQHF. CDR3 DNA sequence: TGTGCCACCAAGGGCAGGGGGCTTCGTAATCAGCCCCAGCATTTT.

The chain employs TRBV9 and TRBJ1-1; TRBD1 is a possible D gene (5 bases). V was clipped by 3 bases and J by 1 base, with 10 bases between them. CDR3 size: 14 residues. CDR1 SGDLS and CDR2 YYNGEE come from the germline V gene. The CDR3 DNA is TGTGCCAGCAGCGCCCATACAGGGAACACTGAAGCTTTCTTT. Its protein product is CASSAHTGNTEAFF.

The chain uses TRBV5-4 and TRBJ2-7; the match to TRBD2 covers 7 bases. CDR3 length equals 13 residues. Germline V gene sequence: CDR1 SGHNT, CDR2 YYREEE (reference sequence). Trimming cost V 3 bases and J 7 bases; bases outside gene matches: 7. CDR3 nucleotides: TGTGCCAGCAGCTCGAGACTAGCAGGGGAGCAGTACTTC. Protein sequence: CASSSRLAGEQYF.

This clone came up a few times. The V call is TRBV5-1, the J call TRBJ1-5, with 7 bases matching TRBD1. The CDR3 totals 16 residues. After removal of 1 base from V and 10 bases from J, the junction contained 14 bases not matched to a gene. CDR1 is SGHRS and CDR2 is YFSETQ in the germline V gene. CDR3 loop: CASSLTGQSSGGPQHF. For the CDR3, the DNA is TGCGCCAGCAGCTTGACGGGACAGAGTTCGGGCGGCCCCCAGCATTTT.

V and J are TRBV28 and TRBJ2-7; TRBD1 aligns across 7 bases. J lost 2 bases, V lost 7 bases, and 8 bases had no gene match. CDR3 size: 14 residues. Germline V gives CDR1 MDHEN, CDR2 SYDVKM. CDR3 nucleotide sequence: TGTGCCAGCATCCCGGGACAGCGAACCTACGAGCAGTACTTC. It specifies CASIPGQRTYEQYF.

This clone showed up just a few times. This chain connects TRBV30 to TRBJ1-2; D might be TRBD1 (6 bases). Per the germline V gene, CDR1 is GTSNPN and CDR2 is SVGIG (reference sequence). Trimming shortened V by 8 bases and J by 8 bases, and 24 bases separated the two germline ends. This CDR3 comprises 14 residues. CDR3 region: CASPGAGDRRGYTF. DNA for the CDR3: TGTGCCAGCCCCGGGGCAGGGGATAGGCGAGGCTACACCTTC.

The table lists this clone with a few counts. The chain is built from TRBV5-1 and TRBJ1-2; 7 nucleotides agree with TRBD1. V shed 1 base and J 7 bases; nucleotides not matched to a gene: 7. Germline-derived CDR1 and CDR2 are SGHRS and YFSETQ. This CDR3 spans 14 amino acids. CDR3 bases: TGCGCCAGCAGCTTGTACACAGGGGAGAGTGGCTACACCTTC. Translation gives CASSLYTGESGYTF.